These T cell receptor beta chains were read from a single sample in a study. TCRdb used MiXCR to reprocess the 5' RACE reads, holding one entry per CDR3 protein. The sample consists of around 30,000 distinct CDR3 sequences, about 28% of them appearing once. The specimen was naive CD4+ T cells sorted from a lymph node. The source is a female donor with breast cancer. CDR3s include the opening cysteine and the closing phenylalanine or tryptophan. Each record gives: CDR3 protein, CDR3 DNA, V gene, CDR3 length, clone size, J gene, D gene. D genes are given only for firm matches. For some rows the clone size is stated as once, few or many, or as a class when expanded; others skip it.

CASSLSRVMPQHF	TGTGCCAGCAGTTTATCCAGGGTAATGCCCCAGCATTTT	TRBV27	13	-	TRBJ1-5	-
CSARDPTSSYNEQFF	TGCAGTGCTAGAGATCCAACTAGCAGTTACAATGAGCAGTTCTTC	TRBV20-1	15	few	TRBJ2-1	-
CASSETGIVTEAFF	TGTGCCAGCAGTGAAACAGGGATCGTCACTGAAGCTTTCTTT	TRBV27	14	-	TRBJ1-1	-
CASSQGTRGAGNYGYTF	TGTGCCAGCAGCCAAGGGACAAGGGGCGCGGGTAACTATGGCTACACCTTC	TRBV3-1	17	-	TRBJ1-2	-
CASSLAAGNQPQHF	TGTGCCAGCAGTTTAGCCGCAGGCAATCAGCCCCAGCATTTT	TRBV12-3/TRBV12-4	14	many	TRBJ1-5	-
CASSQSNREQFF	TGTGCCAGCAGCCAAAGTAACAGGGAGCAGTTCTTC	TRBV3-1	12	few	TRBJ2-1	-
CASSHPLGGVTDTQYF	TGTGCCAGCAGCCACCCTCTGGGCGGGGTGACAGATACGCAGTATTTT	TRBV9	16	medium-sized	TRBJ2-3	-
CASSQGGSQGGEKLFF	TGTGCCAGCAGCCAAGGGGGCTCACAGGGTGGGGAAAAACTGTTTTTT	TRBV4-2	16	few	TRBJ1-4	-
CASSWTGNSEAFF	TGCGCCAGCAGTTGGACAGGGAATTCTGAAGCTTTCTTT	TRBV5-1	13	few	TRBJ1-1	TRBD1
CASSLIGLGANTGELFF	TGCGCCAGCAGCTTGATAGGCCTTGGCGCGAACACCGGGGAGCTGTTTTTT	TRBV5-1	17	few	TRBJ2-2	-
CASSLSLTSGSGKTQYF	TGTGCCAGCAGCTTATCTTTGACTAGCGGGAGCGGAAAGACCCAGTACTTC	TRBV7-2	17	many	TRBJ2-5	TRBD2
CASSFLAMTYEQYF	TGCGCCAGCAGCTTTCTAGCGATGACCTACGAGCAGTACTTC	TRBV5-1	14	few	TRBJ2-7	-
CASGYGPGSADTQYF	TGTGCCAGCGGTTACGGACCCGGGTCGGCAGACACGCAGTATTTT	TRBV6-5	15	-	TRBJ2-3	-
CASSYSGDSHQPQHF	TGTGCCAGCAGTTACTCGGGGGACAGTCATCAGCCCCAGCATTTT	TRBV6-5	15	few	TRBJ1-5	TRBD1
CASSLRTSGGRETQYF	TGTGCCAGCAGCTTACGGACTAGCGGGGGGAGGGAGACCCAGTACTTC	TRBV7-6	16	-	TRBJ2-5	TRBD2
CASSPGLATYNEQFF	TGTGCCAGCAGCCCGGGACTAGCGACATACAATGAGCAGTTCTTC	TRBV6-5	15	few	TRBJ2-1	TRBD2
CASRATRDSPLHF	TGTGCCAGCAGAGCGACCCGCGATTCACCCCTCCACTTT	TRBV6-5	13	medium-sized	TRBJ1-6	-
CASSVEGDSNQPQHF	TGTGCCAGCAGCGTAGAGGGGGACAGTAATCAGCCCCAGCATTTT	TRBV9	15	few	TRBJ1-5	TRBD1
CASRAGGAVPWSQYF	TGTGCCAGCAGAGCAGGGGGCGCGGTCCCTTGGTCCCAGTACTTC	TRBV6-5	15	-	TRBJ2-5	TRBD1
CSARDPIRGNSPLHF	TGCAGTGCTAGAGATCCCATTAGGGGTAATTCACCCCTCCACTTT	TRBV20-1	15	few	TRBJ1-6	-
CSARAETQYF	TGCAGTGCTAGAGCGGAGACCCAGTACTTC	TRBV20-1	10	many	TRBJ2-5	-
CSARGIGNQPQHF	TGCAGTGCTAGGGGGATAGGCAATCAGCCCCAGCATTTT	TRBV20-1	13	medium-sized	TRBJ1-5	-